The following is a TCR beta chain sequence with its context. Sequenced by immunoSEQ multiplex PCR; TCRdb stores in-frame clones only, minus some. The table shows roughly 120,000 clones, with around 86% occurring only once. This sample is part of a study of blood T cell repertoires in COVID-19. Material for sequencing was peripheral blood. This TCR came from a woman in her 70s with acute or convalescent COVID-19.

In DNA form, the CDR3 reads TGTGCCAGCTCACAAACAGGGGCGGCATCTGGGGCCAACGTCCTGACTTTC. It specifies CASSQTGAASGANVLTF. The chain has TRBV18 and TRBJ2-6; 7 bases align to TRBD1. The trim removed 4 bases at V and 1 base at J, leaving 7 bases unmatched. CDR3 size: 17 residues. Germline loops: CDR1 KGHSH, CDR2 LQKENI.